This TCR beta chain was sequenced during a study of blood T cell repertoires in COVID-19. For the study at large: From the United States, Italy and Spain came samples of acute and convalescent COVID-19. The cDNA or gDNA used as material had been derived from T cells, B-cell-depleted T cells, or PBMCs.

Germline CDR1 SGDLS, CDR2 YYNGEE. The CDR3 has 16 amino acids. V was pared by 4 bases and J by 4 bases, with 20 bases between. Original methodology: Reference gene primer amplification in the assay estimated nucleated cell counts. Method: immunoSEQ multiplex PCR; TCRdb's copy keeps in-frame clones and lacks some. V and J calls and clone size are given by that table; D and trimming were obtained from the DNA. The data contain approximately 100,000 clones, around 84% of them singletons. The J gene is TRBJ1-1, the V gene TRBV9, with D tentatively TRBD1 (5 bases). This TCR was recovered from a human donor in a cohort sampled during active COVID-19. The specimen sequenced was peripheral blood. This chain's CDR3 is CASSPTLVGPSTEAFF. CDR3 in DNA: TGTGCCAGCAGCCCTACGTTGGTGGGGCCCAGCACTGAAGCTTTCTTT. Supplemented by reference TRBV9 and TRBJ1-1, the full variable domain reads DSGVTQTPKHLITATGQRVTLRCSPRSGDLSVYWYQQSLDQGLQFLIQYYNGEERAKGNILERFSAQQFPDLHSELNLSSLELGDSALYFCASSPTLVGPSTEAFFGQGTRLTVV.